This passage covers 13 T cell receptor beta chains from one sample sequenced in a study of CD8 T cells in Susac syndrome. A quantity of about 0.45 to 1 ug RNA underwent reverse transcription using random hexamers. TCRdb called the immunoSEQ multiplex PCR reads again in MiXCR, with one record for every CDR3 protein. This table has about 120,000 distinct CDR3 sequences, 94% appearing once. The sequenced material came from CD4+ T cells from PBMCs. The receptors stem from a human donor in good health.

This sequence joins TRBV30 and TRBJ1-3, with D unresolved. The CDR3 has 15 amino acids. Germline V gene lookup returns CDR1 GTSNPN and CDR2 SVGIG (reference sequence). V dropped 0 bases and J dropped 6 bases, with 15 bases sitting between them. CDR3 in DNA: TGTGCCTGGAGTGTAGGGTCCAGTCTCGAAAACACCATATATTTT. This translates into CAWSVGSSLENTIYF.

The genes are TRBV7-9 and TRBJ2-7; 12 bases are shared with TRBD2. The CDR3 totals 16 residues. J was trimmed by 1 base and V by 2 bases; bases with no gene match: 3. Germline V gene lookup returns CDR1 SEHNR and CDR2 FQNEAQ (reference sequence). The chain's CDR3 is CASSLPGTSGSYEQYF. The CDR3, as DNA: TGTGCCAGCAGCTTACCAGGGACTAGCGGGTCCTACGAGCAGTACTTC.

V gene TRBV7-2 combines with J gene TRBJ2-7; no reliable D call. The V gene lost 5 bases and the J gene lost 2 bases, with 10 bases spanning the gap. Per the germline V gene, CDR1 is SGHTA and CDR2 is FQGNSA. The CDR3 contains 13 residues. The CDR3 loop reads CASSAAVTYEQYF. CDR3 bases: TGTGCCAGCAGCGCCGCTGTAACCTACGAGCAGTACTTC. Using reference TRBV7-2 and TRBJ2-7 for the parts outside the CDR3, the full variable domain is GAGVSQSPSNKVTEKGKDVELRCDPISGHTALYWYRQSLGQGLEFLIYFQGNSAPDKSGLPSDRFSAERTGGSVSTLTIQRTQQEDSAVYLCASSAAVTYEQYFGPGTRLTVT.

The V call is TRBV6-5, the J call TRBJ1-2, with D hard to call. Germline V gene lookup returns CDR1 MNHEY and CDR2 SVGAGI. V lost 0 bases to trimming and J lost 3 bases, with 8 bases between them. The CDR3 runs to 14 residues. This CDR3 is CASSYSSQDYGYTF. CDR3 in DNA: TGTGCCAGCAGTTACTCGAGTCAAGACTATGGCTACACCTTC.

The V and J genes are TRBV29-1 and TRBJ2-3, with unresolved D. CDR1 is SQVTM, CDR2 ANQGSEA, per germline. The V end was cut by 4 bases, the J end by 2 bases, with 10 bases between. This CDR3 region has 13 residues. CDR3 nucleotide sequence: TGCAGCGTTGTCCTAGTCTCCACAGATACGCAGTATTTT. Protein: CSVVLVSTDTQYF.

This rearrangement joins TRBV7-9 to TRBJ2-1; possibly TRBD1 for D (5 bases). The CDR3 sequence is 15 residues long. V was cut by 5 bases and J by 3 bases, with 14 bases left in between. From germline, CDR1 is SEHNR and CDR2 FQNEAQ (reference sequence). The CDR3 DNA reads as TGTGCCAGCAGCCAAATAAAAGGGGTCTACAATGAGCAGTTCTTC. This encodes CASSQIKGVYNEQFF.

The genes are TRBV15 and TRBJ1-2, with 8 positions matching TRBD1. Trimming at V came to 1 base and at J to 10 bases, leaving 11 bases not matched to a gene. CDR3 length: 15 residues. Germline V gene lookup returns CDR1 LNHNV and CDR2 YYDKDF (reference sequence). This CDR3 reads CATSRVQGAHSIYTF. CDR3 bases: TGTGCCACCAGCAGAGTGCAGGGGGCACATTCGATCTACACCTTC.

The chain recombines TRBV25-1 with TRBJ2-7; D may be TRBD1 or TRBD2 (6 bases each). The ends were cut back, 3 bases at V and 2 bases at J, with 11 bases in the middle. Germline V gene data show CDR1 as MGHDK and CDR2 as SYGVNS. The CDR3 extends over 14 amino acids. The CDR3 protein is CASSEKGGTYEQYF. The CDR3 DNA is TGTGCCAGCAGTGAGAAGGGGGGAACCTACGAGCAGTACTTC.

The chain combines TRBV5-6 with TRBJ2-3; 9 positions agree with TRBD1. J gave up 2 bases and V 4 bases, and 5 bases lay outside the gene matches. The V gene's germline CDR1 is SGHDT and CDR2 YYEEEE. The CDR3 spans 15 residues. The CDR3 bases are TGTGCCAGCAGCCTGGACAGGGGACACACAGATACGCAGTATTTT. It translates to CASSLDRGHTDTQYF.

The chain carries TRBV20-1 and TRBJ2-3; tentative D call: TRBD1 (5 bases). The germline V and J ends were trimmed by 6 bases and 4 bases, with 20 bases remaining between them. Germline lookup yields CDR1 DFQATT and CDR2 SNEGSKA (reference sequence). The CDR3 runs 15 residues. CDR3 DNA: TGCAGTGCAATACGACAGTGGGGTCCCGCAGATACGCAGTATTTT. Translating gives CSAIRQWGPADTQYF.

The rearrangement links TRBV27 to TRBJ1-2; D remains ambiguous. Per the germline V gene, CDR1 is MNHEY and CDR2 is SMNVEV (reference sequence). The CDR3 runs to 14 residues. Trimming pared 0 bases from V and 7 bases from J, leaving 12 bases between. This CDR3 reads CASSLSKHFSGYTF. In nucleotides, the CDR3 is TGTGCCAGCAGTTTATCAAAACACTTTAGTGGCTACACCTTC.

V gene TRBV20-1 combines with J gene TRBJ1-1, with D unclear. This CDR3 spans 13 amino acids. V lost 6 bases, J lost 0 bases, and 11 bases lay in between. Germline V gives CDR1 DFQATT, CDR2 SNEGSKA (reference sequence). CDR3 region: CSAAPQLNTEAFF. The CDR3 DNA sequence: TGCAGTGCCGCGCCACAACTGAACACTGAAGCTTTCTTT.

The CDR3 nucleotides read TGTGCCAGCAGCCCCGGGACTTTCCAGGAGACCCAGTACTTC. Translated, it gives CASSPGTFQETQYF. The chain has TRBV7-9 and TRBJ2-5; D might be TRBD2 (6 bases). Germline assignment: CDR1 SEHNR and CDR2 FQNEAQ (reference sequence). This CDR3 is built from 14 residues. V lost 5 bases and J 5 bases, leaving 15 bases between the germline ends.